A selection of T cell receptor beta chains follows, all from one sample in a study of T cells in Graves' hyperthyroidism and ophthalmopathy. TCRdb processed the multiplex PCR reads anew with MiXCR; each CDR3 protein has one entry. The sample records hundreds of thousands of distinct CDR3 sequences, roughly 15% being singletons. Sequencing was performed on blood. The receptors were sampled from a woman aged 35 to 49 with Graves' ophthalmopathy. Both conserved end residues are trimmed from each CDR3. Fields, in order: V gene, J gene, CDR3 protein.

>TRBV7-3|TRBJ2-7
ASSPTDSSYEQY
>TRBV4-3|TRBJ2-7
ASSQDWGAQGFNEQY
>TRBV6-1|TRBJ1-1
ASSWDSNPEAF
>TRBV28|TRBJ2-2
ASSSPLGGLAGVVWAGELF
>TRBV20-1|TRBJ2-7
SARDQGFYEQY
>TRBV6-2/TRBV6-3|TRBJ1-1
ASSYSGGKVTMNTEAF
>TRBV2|TRBJ2-5
ASRASGAQGETQY
>TRBV6-2/TRBV6-3|TRBJ1-1
ASKPGPGNTEAF
>TRBV6-1|TRBJ1-1
ASSDREGLNTEAF
>TRBV20-1|TRBJ1-5
SIRVAGAGPQH
>TRBV20-1|TRBJ2-2
SASPDRGSWPGELF
>TRBV30|TRBJ1-1
AWTGYGTEAF
>TRBV29-1|TRBJ2-5
SVVPGGFETQY
>TRBV20-1|TRBJ2-7
SARILAGGYEQY
>TRBV28|TRBJ2-7
ASRTNLTALVKREDSYEQY
>TRBV28|TRBJ2-7
ASSPFGELIYEQY
>TRBV7-2|TRBJ2-7
ASSLVSDRDPH
>TRBV5-1|TRBJ2-5
ASSLEQWGGQETQY
>TRBV27|TRBJ1-1
ASGGPYTEAF
>TRBV7-9|TRBJ1-2
ASTRSGMDGYT
>TRBV29-1|TRBJ2-7
SVRAGTGAYEQY
>TRBV20-1|TRBJ2-5
SARVEQETQY
>TRBV12-3/TRBV12-4|TRBJ2-2
ASRVDTGELF
>TRBV30|TRBJ2-7
AWSFYYEQY